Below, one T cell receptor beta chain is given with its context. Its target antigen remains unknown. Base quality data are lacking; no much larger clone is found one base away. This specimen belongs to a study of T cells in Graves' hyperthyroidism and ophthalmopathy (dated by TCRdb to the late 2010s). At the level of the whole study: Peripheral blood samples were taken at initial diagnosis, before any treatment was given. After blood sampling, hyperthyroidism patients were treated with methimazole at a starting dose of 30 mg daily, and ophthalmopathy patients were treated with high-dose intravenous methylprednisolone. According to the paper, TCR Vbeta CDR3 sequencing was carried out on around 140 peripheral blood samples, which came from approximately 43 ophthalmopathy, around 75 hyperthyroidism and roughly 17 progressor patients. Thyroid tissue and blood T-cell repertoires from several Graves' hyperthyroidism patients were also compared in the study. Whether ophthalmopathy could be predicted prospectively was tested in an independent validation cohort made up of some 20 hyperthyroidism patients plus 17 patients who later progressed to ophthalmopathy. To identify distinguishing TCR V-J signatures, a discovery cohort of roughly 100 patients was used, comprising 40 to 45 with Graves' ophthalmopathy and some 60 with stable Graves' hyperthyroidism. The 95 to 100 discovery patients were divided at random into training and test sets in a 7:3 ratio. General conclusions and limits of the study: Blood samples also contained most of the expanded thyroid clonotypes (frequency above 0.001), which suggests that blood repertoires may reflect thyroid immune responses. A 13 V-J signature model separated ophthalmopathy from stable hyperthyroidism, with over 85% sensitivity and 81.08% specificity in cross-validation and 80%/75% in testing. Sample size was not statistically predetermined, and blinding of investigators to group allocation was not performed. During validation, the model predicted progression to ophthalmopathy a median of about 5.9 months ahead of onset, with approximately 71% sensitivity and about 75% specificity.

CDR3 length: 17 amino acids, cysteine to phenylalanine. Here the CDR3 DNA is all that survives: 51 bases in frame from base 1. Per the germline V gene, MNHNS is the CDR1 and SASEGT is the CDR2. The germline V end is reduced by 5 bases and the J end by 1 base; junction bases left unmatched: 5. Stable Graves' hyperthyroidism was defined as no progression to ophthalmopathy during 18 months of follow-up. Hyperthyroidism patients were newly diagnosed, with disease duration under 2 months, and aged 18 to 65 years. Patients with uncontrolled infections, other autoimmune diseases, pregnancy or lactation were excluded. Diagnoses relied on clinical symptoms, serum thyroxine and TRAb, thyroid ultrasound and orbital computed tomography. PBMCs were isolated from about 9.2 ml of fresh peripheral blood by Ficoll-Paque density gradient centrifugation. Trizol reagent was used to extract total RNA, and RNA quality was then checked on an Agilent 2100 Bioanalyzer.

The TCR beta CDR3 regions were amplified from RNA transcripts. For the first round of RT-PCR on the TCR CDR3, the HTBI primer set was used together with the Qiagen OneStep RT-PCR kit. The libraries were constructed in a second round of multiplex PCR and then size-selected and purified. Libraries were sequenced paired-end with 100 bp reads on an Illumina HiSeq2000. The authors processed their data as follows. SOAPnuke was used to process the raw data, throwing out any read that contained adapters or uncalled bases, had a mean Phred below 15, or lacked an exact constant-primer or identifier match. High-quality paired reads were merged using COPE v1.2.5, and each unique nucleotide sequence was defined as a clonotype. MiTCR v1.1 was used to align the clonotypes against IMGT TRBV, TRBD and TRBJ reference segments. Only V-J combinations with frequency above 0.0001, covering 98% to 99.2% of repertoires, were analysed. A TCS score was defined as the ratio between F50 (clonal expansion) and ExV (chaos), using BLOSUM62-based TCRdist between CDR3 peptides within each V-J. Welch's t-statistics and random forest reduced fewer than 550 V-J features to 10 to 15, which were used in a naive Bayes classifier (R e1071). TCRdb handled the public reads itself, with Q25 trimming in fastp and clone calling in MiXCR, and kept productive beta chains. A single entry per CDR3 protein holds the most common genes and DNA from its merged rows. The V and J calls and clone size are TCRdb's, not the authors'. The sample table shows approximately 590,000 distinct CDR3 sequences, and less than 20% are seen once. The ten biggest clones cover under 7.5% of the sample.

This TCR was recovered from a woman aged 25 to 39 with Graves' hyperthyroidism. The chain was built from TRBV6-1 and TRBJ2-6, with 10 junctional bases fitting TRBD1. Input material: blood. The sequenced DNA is TGTGCCAGCAGTTATCGGACAGGGGGGTCTGGGGCCAACGTCCTGACTTTC. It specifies CASSYRTGGSGANVLTF.